The text below deals with one T cell receptor (beta chain). Its target is not known. The data were obtained in a study of response to subunit inactivated influenza vaccine. Findings and limits, study-wide: Authors proposed each seasonal influenza vaccination draws in few new T cells.

TCRdb re-called the RT-PCR reads through MiXCR, storing one row per CDR3 protein. This sample has about 700,000 distinct CDR3 sequences; approximately 14% occur once, and the top ten carry around a tenth. This CDR3 has 13 amino acids. CDR1 is DFQATT and CDR2 is SNEGSKA in the germline V gene (reference sequence). Trimming shortened V by 6 bases and J by 0 bases, and 11 bases separated the two germline ends. The chain has TRBV20-1 and TRBJ2-5, with a tentative D call TRBD2 (5 bases). The sample here was PBMCs from blood, taken roughly 12 days after vaccination. The source is a middle-aged man who received an inactivated influenza vaccine. The CDR3 region is CSALTGNQETQYF. Here the CDR3 DNA reads TGCAGTGCCCTCACCGGGAACCAAGAGACCCAGTACTTC.